These 7 T cell receptor beta chains share one sample of origin, sequenced in a study of graft-versus-host responses after intestinal transplantation. Repertoires were generated with immunoSEQ multiplex PCR, while TCRdb's copy carries only in-frame clones and drops some. The sample yields over 75,000 clones, roughly 89% seen once. No antigen is known for these receptors. Here the sequenced sample was unstimulated CD4+ T cells sorted from spleen or lymph node cells, taken before intestinal transplant. All receptors come from a human donor who received an intestinal transplant.

V and J are TRBV28 and TRBJ2-5; D uncertain. Trimming shortened V by 5 bases and J by 4 bases, and 14 bases separated the two germline ends. The germline gives CDR1 MDHEN, CDR2 SYDVKM. CDR3 size: 14 residues. The CDR3 nucleotides are TGTGCCAGCAGTGCTAACCCATCTCCAGAGACCCAGTACTTC. Its protein product is CASSANPSPETQYF.

V and J are TRBV28 and TRBJ1-5, with 7 bases lining up with TRBD1. Germline V lookup: CDR1 MDHEN, CDR2 SYDVKM. The junction had 4 bases not matched to a gene; V was cut back by 2 bases and J by 6 bases. CDR3 length: 14 residues. Written as DNA, the CDR3 is TGTGCCAGCAGTTTACGTCAGGGGGGTCAGCCCCAGCATTTT. This gives the protein CASSLRQGGQPQHF.

This clone was observed once. V gene TRBV4-1 combines with J gene TRBJ2-1; unclear D gene. The CDR3 contains 13 residues. Germline CDR1 and CDR2: MGHRA and YSYEKL. With 1 base removed from V and 7 bases from J, the gap between germline ends came to 8 bases. CDR3 nucleotide sequence: TGCGCCAGCAGCCAAGGAGGAGCTAATGAGCAGTTCTTC. Amino acids: CASSQGGANEQFF.

Here the CDR3 DNA reads TGTGCCAGCAGCCCCCCGGCGGGCAACTACAATGAGCAGTTCTTC. Amino acid sequence: CASSPPAGNYNEQFF. The rearrangement uses TRBV7-8 and TRBJ2-1, with a weak D call TRBD2 (5 bases). Trimming took 5 bases from V and 3 from J, leaving 14 bases between them. Germline CDR1 reads SGHVS; CDR2 reads FQNEAQ. The CDR3 covers 15 residues.

The chain is built from TRBV6-5 and TRBJ2-7; D may be TRBD2 (5 bases). Germline V gene sequence: CDR1 MNHEY, CDR2 SVGAGI. V dropped 7 bases and J dropped 4 bases, with 14 bases sitting between them. The CDR3 contains 13 residues. CDR3 coding DNA: TGTGCCAGCACCCGACTAAACCCATACGAGCAGTACTTC. The encoded protein is CASTRLNPYEQYF.

This clone was counted only a few times. Here the CDR3 reads CASRLEGGWVRATNEKLFF. CDR3 DNA: TGTGCAAGTCGCTTAGAAGGTGGGTGGGTGCGGGCAACTAATGAAAAACTGTTTTTT. V gene TRBV12-2 combines with J gene TRBJ1-4. TRBV12-2 is deemed a pseudogene. This CDR3 contains 19 residues.

This chain connects TRBV5-1 to TRBJ1-3; D not resolved. The CDR3 spans 13 residues. From germline, CDR1 is SGHRS and CDR2 YFSETQ. V lost 2 bases and J lost 4, with 7 bases in between. This CDR3 reads CASSFGAGNTIYF. DNA of the CDR3: TGCGCCAGCAGCTTCGGAGCCGGAAACACCATATATTTT.